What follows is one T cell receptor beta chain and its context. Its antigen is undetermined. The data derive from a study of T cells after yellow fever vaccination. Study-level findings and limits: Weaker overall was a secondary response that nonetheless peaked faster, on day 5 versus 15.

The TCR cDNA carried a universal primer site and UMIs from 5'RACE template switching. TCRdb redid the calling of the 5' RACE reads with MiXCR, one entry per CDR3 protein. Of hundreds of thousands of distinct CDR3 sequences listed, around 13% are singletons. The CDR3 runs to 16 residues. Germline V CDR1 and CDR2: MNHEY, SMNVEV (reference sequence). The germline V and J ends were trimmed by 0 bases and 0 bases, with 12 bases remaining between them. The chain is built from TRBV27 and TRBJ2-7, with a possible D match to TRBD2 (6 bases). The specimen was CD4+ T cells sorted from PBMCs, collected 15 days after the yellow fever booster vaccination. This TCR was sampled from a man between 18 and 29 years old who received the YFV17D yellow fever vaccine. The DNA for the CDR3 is TGTGCCAGCAGTTTATCGGGGAGGACTGGCTCCTACGAGCAGTACTTC. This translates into CASSLSGRTGSYEQYF.